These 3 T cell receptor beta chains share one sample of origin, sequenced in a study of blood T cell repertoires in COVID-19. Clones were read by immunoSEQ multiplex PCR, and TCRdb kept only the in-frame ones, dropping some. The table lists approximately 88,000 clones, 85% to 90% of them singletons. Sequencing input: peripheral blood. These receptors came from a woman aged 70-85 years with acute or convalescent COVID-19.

As DNA, the CDR3 is TGTGCCAGCAGCGTAGGTGGAGCTATAGTCTACAATGAGCAGTTCTTC. Encoded protein: CASSVGGAIVYNEQFF. The chain is built from TRBV9 and TRBJ2-1; D is uncertain. Trimming pared 0 bases from V and 3 bases from J, leaving 13 bases between. The CDR3 covers 16 residues. Per germline, CDR1 SGDLS and CDR2 YYNGEE.

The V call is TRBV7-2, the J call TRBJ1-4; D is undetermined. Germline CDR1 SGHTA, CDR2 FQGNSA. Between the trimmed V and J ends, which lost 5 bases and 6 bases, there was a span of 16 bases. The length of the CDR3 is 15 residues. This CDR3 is CASSPRRGMDEKLFF. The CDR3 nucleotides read TGTGCCAGCAGCCCTAGGAGAGGCATGGATGAAAAACTGTTTTTT.

CDR3: CASSAFYEQYV. The CDR3 bases are TGTGCCAGCAGCGCTTTCTACGAGCAGTACGTC. The chain combines TRBV9 with TRBJ2-7; D unclear. Germline V gene lookup returns CDR1 SGDLS and CDR2 YYNGEE. Trimming stripped 3 bases from V and 3 bases from J, with 4 bases between. The length of the CDR3 is 11 residues.